One and the same sample provided the 26 T cell receptor beta chains below, sequenced in a study of TIL therapy for anti-PD-1-resistant metastatic lung cancer (dated by TCRdb to 2020 to 2023). The time point label here, explained by the study, means: pre-treatment sample, taken before nivolumab and TIL therapy. TCR beta CDR3 regions were amplified from genomic DNA by bias-controlled multiplex PCR with the immunoSEQ v3 hsTCRB kit. TCRdb retrieved this table from immuneACCESS and kept in-frame rearrangements only. Not all clones are present; in checked studies, unresolved V genes account for under half, and no reason is known for the remainder. This sample gives tens of thousands of clones in total; around nine tenths of them show up just once. The top ten clones comprise approximately 2.4% of the sample. Sequenced material: blood, taken at baseline. The origin of the receptors is a person between 25 and 80 years old with non-small cell lung cancer.

J is TRBJ1-1 and V is TRBV4-2; 8 bases align to TRBD1. This CDR3 spans 15 amino acids. The germline V gene encodes CDR1 LGHNA and CDR2 YNFKEQ. The J segment lost 5 bases and the V segment lost 0 bases, leaving 5 bases of the junction unmatched. CDR3 nucleotide sequence: TGTGCCAGCAGCCAAGACGGCAGGGGGCGAACTGAAGCTTTCTTT. Its translation is CASSQDGRGRTEAFF.

This chain joins TRBV6-6 and TRBJ1-3; unclear D gene. This CDR3 contains 14 residues. Between the trimmed V and J ends, which lost 0 bases and 1 base, there was a span of 4 bases. Per the germline V gene, CDR1 is MNHNY and CDR2 is SVGAGI (reference sequence). The chain's CDR3 is CASSYSESGNTIYF. Here the CDR3 DNA reads TGTGCCAGCAGTTACTCGGAATCTGGAAACACCATATATTTT.

The chain links TRBV5-1 to TRBJ2-7; 11 nucleotides align to TRBD2. The CDR3 loop spans 15 amino acids. J was trimmed by 2 bases and V by 4 bases; bases with no gene match: 5. CDR1 SGHRS and CDR2 YFSETQ come from the germline V gene. The CDR3 DNA sequence: TGCGCCAGCAGCATAGGACTAGCGGGTACCTACGAGCAGTACTTC. Translated: CASSIGLAGTYEQYF.

The chain combines TRBV11-3 with TRBJ2-3; D is unclear. Germline loops: CDR1 SGHNT, CDR2 YENEEA. Trimming took off 1 base at V and 0 bases at J, with 8 bases between the two ends. CDR3 length equals 15 residues. The CDR3 DNA reads as TGTGCCAGCAGCTTAGGGTACCAAAGCACAGATACGCAGTATTTT. This gives the protein CASSLGYQSTDTQYF. The entire variable domain, with the rest obtained from reference TRBV11-3 and TRBJ2-3, is as follows: EAGVVQSPRYKIIEKKQPVAFWCNPISGHNTLYWYLQNLGQGPELLIRYENEEAVDDSQLPKDRFSAERLKGVDSTLKIQPAELGDSAVYLCASSLGYQSTDTQYFGPGTRLTVL.

This chain connects TRBV5-1 to TRBJ2-3, with 8 bases lining up with TRBD2. The CDR3 extends over 14 amino acids. V lost 6 bases, J lost 1 base, and 4 bases stayed unmatched. Germline V gene lookup returns CDR1 SGHRS and CDR2 YFSETQ. The CDR3 bases are TGCGCCAGCACCCTAGCGGGTGGCACAGATACGCAGTATTTT. Amino acids: CASTLAGGTDTQYF.

The chain combines TRBV7-9 with TRBJ2-3; 8 bases are shared with TRBD2. CDR3 length: 17 residues. V was pared by 1 base and J by 6 bases, with 12 bases of the junction left unmatched. The germline V gene encodes CDR1 SEHNR and CDR2 FQNEAQ (reference sequence). In DNA form, the CDR3 reads TGTGCCAGCAGCTTAGTCGCCAGCGGGAGCCGGGGGGATACGCAGTATTTT. Protein: CASSLVASGSRGDTQYF.

This clone was observed a handful of times. This chain links TRBV6-1 with TRBJ1-5, with D unclear. The V gene lost 1 base and the J gene lost 0 bases, with 1 base spanning the gap. The germline CDR1 and CDR2 sequences are MNHNS and SASEGT. The CDR3 is 13 amino acids. The CDR3 sequence: CASSEVSNQPQHF. In DNA form, the CDR3 reads TGTGCCAGCAGTGAAGTTAGCAATCAGCCCCAGCATTTT.

This clone appeared a single time. The chain couples TRBV12-3 or TRBV12-4 to TRBJ2-2, with D unclear. The V and J ends lost 5 bases and 6 bases respectively, with 7 bases between them. The CDR3 sequence is 12 residues long. The CDR3, as DNA: TGTGCCAGCAGTCCGTATTCCGGGGAGCTGTTTTTT. The encoded protein is CASSPYSGELFF.

The chain employs TRBV11-2 and TRBJ2-3, with D perhaps being TRBD1 or TRBD2 (6 bases each). This CDR3 is 16 amino acids long. CDR1 and CDR2 (germline): SGHAT, FQNNGV. With 1 base removed from V and 1 base from J, the gap between germline ends came to 12 bases. CDR3 amino acids: CASSLAGAGGTDTQYF. The CDR3 nucleotides are TGTGCCAGCAGCTTAGCGGGGGCAGGGGGCACAGATACGCAGTATTTT.

The rearrangement links TRBV10-3 to TRBJ1-3, with 10 bases matching TRBD1. J lost 4 bases, V lost 6 bases, and 9 bases had no gene match. This CDR3 is 16 amino acids long. Germline V gene lookup returns CDR1 ENHRY and CDR2 SYGVKD. In DNA, the CDR3 is TGTGCCATCAGGGCCGGACAGGGGGTAGGAGGAAACACCATATATTTT. Protein product: CAIRAGQGVGGNTIYF.

CDR3 sequence (DNA): TGTGCCAGTAGTGGTTCTTGGTACACTGAAGCTTTCTTT. Amino acids: CASSGSWYTEAFF. The chain recombines TRBV19 with TRBJ1-1; D gene ambiguous. The germline V and J ends were trimmed by 5 bases and 3 bases, with 10 bases remaining between them. CDR3 length: 13 residues. In germline, CDR1 is LNHDA, CDR2 SQIVND (reference sequence).

The CDR3 is CARGINEKLFF. The CDR3 region has the DNA TGTGCCAGGGGCATTAATGAAAAACTGTTTTTT. V usage is TRBV2 and J usage is TRBJ1-4, with D unclear. This CDR3 has 11 amino acids. The V gene's germline CDR1 is SNHLY and CDR2 FYNNEI. V was trimmed by 9 bases and J by 4 bases, leaving 6 bases between them.

The CDR3 region is CASSIRLAGYNEQFF. In DNA form, the CDR3 reads TGTGCCAGCAGCATCCGACTAGCCGGATACAATGAGCAGTTCTTC. The chain recombines TRBV9 with TRBJ2-1; 7 bases are shared with TRBD2. The V gene end was trimmed by 4 bases and the J gene end by 4 bases; junction bases not matched to a gene: 8. Germline V CDR1 and CDR2: SGDLS, YYNGEE. The CDR3 sequence is 15 residues long.

J is TRBJ1-5 and V is TRBV5-1, with D possibly matching TRBD1 (5 bases). CDR1 and CDR2 (germline): SGHRS, YFSETQ. The CDR3 loop spans 15 amino acids. V was pared by 4 bases and J by 2 bases, with 13 bases between. The CDR3 reads CASSPGTGGNQPQHF. CDR3 DNA sequence: TGCGCCAGCAGCCCTGGGACGGGTGGCAATCAGCCCCAGCATTTT. The variable domain in full, completed from reference TRBV5-1 and TRBJ1-5, reads KAGVTQTPRYLIKTRGQQVTLSCSPISGHRSVSWYQQTPGQGLQFLFEYFSETQRNKGNFPGRFSGRQFSNSRSEMNVSTLELGDSALYLCASSPGTGGNQPQHFGDGTRLSIL.

The CDR3 sequence is CASSGQGYEQYF. The CDR3 DNA is TGTGCCAGCAGCGGACAGGGCTACGAGCAGTACTTC. The J gene is TRBJ2-7, the V gene TRBV7-6, with 8 bases fitting TRBD1. The CDR3 is 12 residues long. Per the germline V gene, CDR1 is SGHVS and CDR2 is FNYEAQ. The ends lost 5 bases at V and 3 bases at J; junction bases unmatched: 0.

The V call is TRBV18, the J call TRBJ2-3; tentatively, D is TRBD1 (5 bases). CDR1 KGHSH and CDR2 LQKENI come from the germline V gene. The CDR3 length is 12 residues. The V and J ends lost 5 bases and 6 bases respectively, with 9 bases between them. The CDR3, as DNA: TGTGCCAGCTCATCCTACAGGGATACGCAGTATTTT. Its protein product is CASSSYRDTQYF.

Notes on this clone: Other DNA sequences of this sample code for an identical CDR3. The rearrangement joins TRBV5-1 to TRBJ1-6, with D perhaps TRBD1 (6 bases). CDR3 length: 13 residues. Germline V lookup: CDR1 SGHRS, CDR2 YFSETQ. Trimming cost V 0 bases and J 8 bases, with 6 bases left between them. CDR3 residues: CASSLEGDSPLHF. DNA of the CDR3: TGCGCCAGCAGCTTGGAGGGGGATTCACCCCTCCACTTT. Full variable domain (outside the CDR3, taken from reference TRBV5-1 and TRBJ1-6): KAGVTQTPRYLIKTRGQQVTLSCSPISGHRSVSWYQQTPGQGLQFLFEYFSETQRNKGNFPGRFSGRQFSNSRSEMNVSTLELGDSALYLCASSLEGDSPLHFGNGTRLTVT.

The chain recombines TRBV5-6 with TRBJ2-3, with TRBD2 as a possible D gene (5 bases). V dropped 4 bases and J dropped 2 bases, with 17 bases sitting between them. CDR1 and CDR2 from the germline V gene are SGHDT and YYEEEE. The CDR3 is made up of 16 amino acids. The CDR3 nucleotides are TGTGCCAGCAGCCGCCGGGAATTGGCGGTCACAGATACGCAGTATTTT. Translated, it gives CASSRRELAVTDTQYF. Based on the CDR3 plus reference TRBV5-6 and TRBJ2-3, the full variable domain is DAGVTQSPTHLIKTRGQQVTLRCSPKSGHDTVSWYQQALGQGPQFIFQYYEEEERQRGNFPDRFSGHQFPNYSSELNVNALLLGDSALYLCASSRRELAVTDTQYFGPGTRLTVL.

The V and J genes are TRBV19 and TRBJ1-1, with D perhaps matching TRBD1 (6 bases). The CDR3 sequence is 13 residues long. From germline, CDR1 is LNHDA and CDR2 SQIVND (reference sequence). Trimming removed 3 bases at V and 7 bases at J, with 12 bases between. The chain's CDR3 is CASSITGAHEAFF. The DNA of the CDR3 is TGTGCCAGTAGTATTACGGGGGCGCATGAAGCTTTCTTT.

The chain carries TRBV3-1 (or the pseudogene TRBV3-2) and TRBJ1-1; TRBD1 matches 7 bases. V gave up 2 bases and J gave up 10 bases; unmatched junction bases: 13. The CDR3 contains 15 residues. CDR1 LGHDT and CDR2 YNNKEL come from the germline V gene (reference sequence). CDR3 bases: TGTGCCAGCAGCCAACCCCAAATCCGGGACAGCCGAGCTTTCTTT. Translated: CASSQPQIRDSRAFF.

This chain links TRBV29-1 with TRBJ2-3; D gene ambiguous. V dropped 1 base and J dropped 8 bases, with 10 bases sitting between them. Germline-derived CDR1 and CDR2 are SQVTM and ANQGSEA. This CDR3 is built from 12 residues. This CDR3 reads CSVEGAVGTQYF. The CDR3 DNA follows: TGCAGCGTTGAAGGGGCCGTCGGTACGCAGTATTTT.

This clone was seen a handful of times. The chain carries TRBV27 and TRBJ2-2, with a weak D call TRBD2 (6 bases). The germline CDR1 and CDR2 sequences are MNHEY and SMNVEV (reference sequence). This CDR3 region has 16 residues. Between the trimmed V and J ends, which lost 6 bases and 5 bases, there was a span of 19 bases. The DNA for the CDR3 is TGTGCCAGCAGGATGGCGGGGACGGGGGTTACCGGGGAGCTGTTTTTT. It specifies CASRMAGTGVTGELFF.

The chain couples TRBV19 to TRBJ1-1, with TRBD1 identical over 10 bases. The CDR3 is 15 residues long. In germline, CDR1 is LNHDA, CDR2 SQIVND (reference sequence). V lost 4 bases, J lost 6 bases, and 8 bases stayed unmatched. In DNA, the CDR3 is TGTGCCAGTAGTACGACAGGGGGCTTGGGGGCTGAAGCTTTCTTT. Translating it yields CASSTTGGLGAEAFF.

The genes are TRBV3-1 (or the pseudogene TRBV3-2) and TRBJ1-2; D perhaps matches TRBD1 (5 bases). This CDR3 spans 19 amino acids. V was cut by 0 bases and J by 8 bases, with 28 bases left in between. The germline gives CDR1 LGHDT, CDR2 YNNKEL (reference sequence). CDR3 sequence reads: CASSQEQIRGAARYGGYTF. The CDR3 DNA is TGTGCCAGCAGCCAAGAACAAATAAGGGGAGCAGCACGCTATGGAGGCTACACCTTC.

The J gene is TRBJ2-7, the V gene TRBV6-5; 9 nucleotides agree with TRBD2. The CDR3 runs 15 residues. With V trimmed by 5 bases and J by 6 bases, 11 bases remained unmatched. Germline loops: CDR1 MNHEY, CDR2 SVGAGI. This CDR3 is CASSKTGTSFREQYF. CDR3 nucleotides: TGTGCCAGCAGTAAAACCGGGACTAGCTTTCGCGAGCAGTACTTC.

This rearrangement joins TRBV11-3 to TRBJ1-4; D unclear. In germline, CDR1 is SGHNT, CDR2 YENEEA. The V and J ends lost 3 bases and 7 bases respectively, with 12 bases between them. The CDR3 totals 14 residues. The CDR3 sequence is CASSLRVVGEKLFF. CDR3 bases: TGTGCCAGCAGCTTGCGGGTCGTCGGTGAAAAACTGTTTTTT.